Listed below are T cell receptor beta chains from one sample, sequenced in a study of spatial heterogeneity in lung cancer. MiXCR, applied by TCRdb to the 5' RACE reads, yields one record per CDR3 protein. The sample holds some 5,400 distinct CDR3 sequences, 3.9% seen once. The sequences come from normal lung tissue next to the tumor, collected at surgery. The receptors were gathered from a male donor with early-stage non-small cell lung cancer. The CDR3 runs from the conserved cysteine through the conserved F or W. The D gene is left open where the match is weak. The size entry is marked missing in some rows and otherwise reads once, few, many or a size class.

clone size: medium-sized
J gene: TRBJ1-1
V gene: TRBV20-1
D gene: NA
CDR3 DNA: TGCAGTGCTAGAAGACAACTAAACACTGAAGCTTTCTTT
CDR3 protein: CSARRQLNTEAFF

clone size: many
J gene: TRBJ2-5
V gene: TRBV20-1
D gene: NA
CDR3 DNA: TGCAGTGCTAGAGACGGTGCAGCGGTCCAAGAGACCCAGTACTTC
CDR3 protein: CSARDGAAVQETQYF

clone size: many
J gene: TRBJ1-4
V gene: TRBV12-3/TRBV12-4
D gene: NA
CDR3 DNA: TGTGCCAGCAGTTTAGGGGGTCTCGAAAAACTGTTTTTT
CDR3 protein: CASSLGGLEKLFF

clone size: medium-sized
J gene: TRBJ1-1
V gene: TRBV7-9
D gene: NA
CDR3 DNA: TGTGCCAGCACGCTAGCCGACACTGAAGCTTTCTTT
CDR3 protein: CASTLADTEAFF

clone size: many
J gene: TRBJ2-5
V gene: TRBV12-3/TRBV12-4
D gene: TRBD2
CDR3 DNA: TGTGCCAGCAGTTGGGAGGGGACCCAGTACTTC
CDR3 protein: CASSWEGTQYF

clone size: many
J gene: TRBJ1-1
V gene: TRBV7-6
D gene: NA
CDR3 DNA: TGTGCCAGCAGCTCCACCTGGGGGGGCATGAACACTGAAGCTTTCTTT
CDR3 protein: CASSSTWGGMNTEAFF

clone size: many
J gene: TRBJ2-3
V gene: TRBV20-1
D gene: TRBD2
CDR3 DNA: TGCAGTGCTAGATCCCGCTCCGGGAGGGCAGATACGCAGTATTTT
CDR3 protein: CSARSRSGRADTQYF

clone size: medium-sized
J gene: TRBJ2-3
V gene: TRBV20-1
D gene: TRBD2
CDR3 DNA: TGCAGTGCTAGAGATAGGGCGGGACTAGCGACGAATACGCAGTATTTT
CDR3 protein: CSARDRAGLATNTQYF

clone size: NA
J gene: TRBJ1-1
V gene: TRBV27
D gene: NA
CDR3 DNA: TGTGCCAGCAGTTTCAGGACTGAAGCTTTCTTT
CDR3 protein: CASSFRTEAFF

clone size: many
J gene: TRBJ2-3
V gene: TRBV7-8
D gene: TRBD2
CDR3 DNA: TGTGCCAGCAGCTTCGCAGGGACTATCACAGATACGCAGTATTTT
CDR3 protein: CASSFAGTITDTQYF

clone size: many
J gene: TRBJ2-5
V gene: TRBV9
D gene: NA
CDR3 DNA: TGTGCCAGCAGCGTAGGGTCTGAGGAGACCCAGTACTTC
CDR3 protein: CASSVGSEETQYF

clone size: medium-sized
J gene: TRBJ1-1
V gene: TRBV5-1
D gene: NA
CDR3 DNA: TGCGCCAGCAGCTTGACAGGGTTGACTGAAGCTTTCTTT
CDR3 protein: CASSLTGLTEAFF

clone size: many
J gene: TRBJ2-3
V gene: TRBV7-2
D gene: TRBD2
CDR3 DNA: TGTGCCAGCAGCTTAGGTTTGTTAACTAGCGGAACGAGGGCAGATACGCAGTATTTT
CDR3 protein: CASSLGLLTSGTRADTQYF

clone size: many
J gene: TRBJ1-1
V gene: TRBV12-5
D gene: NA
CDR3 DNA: TGTGCTAGTGGTTTCCAGGGAGGGAGCACTGAAGCTTTCTTT
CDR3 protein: CASGFQGGSTEAFF

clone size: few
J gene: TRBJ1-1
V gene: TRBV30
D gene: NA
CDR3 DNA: TGTGCCTGGGGGGGGAGGGTAGGGGACACTGAAGCTTTCTTT
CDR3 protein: CAWGGRVGDTEAFF

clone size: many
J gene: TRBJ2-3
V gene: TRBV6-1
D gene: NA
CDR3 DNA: TGTGCCAGCAGTGAATCTGTAGGGTCGGCTTATAGCACAGATACGCAGTATTTT
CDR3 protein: CASSESVGSAYSTDTQYF

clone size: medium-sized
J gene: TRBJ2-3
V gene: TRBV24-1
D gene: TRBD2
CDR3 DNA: TGTGCCACCAGTGATCCGCTAGCGGGAAAGACAGATACGCAGTATTTT
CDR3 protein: CATSDPLAGKTDTQYF

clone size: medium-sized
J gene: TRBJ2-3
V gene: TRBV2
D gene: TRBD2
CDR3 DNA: TGTGCCAGCAGTGAGCGGGAGGACACAGATACGCAGTATTTT
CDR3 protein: CASSEREDTDTQYF

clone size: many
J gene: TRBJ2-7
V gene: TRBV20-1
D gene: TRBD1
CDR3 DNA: TGCAGTGCAGTACCCGGGACAGGGTTAAGGGAGCAGTACTTC
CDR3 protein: CSAVPGTGLREQYF

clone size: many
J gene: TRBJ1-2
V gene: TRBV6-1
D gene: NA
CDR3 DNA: NA
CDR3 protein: CASSEAEFGAGNYGYTF

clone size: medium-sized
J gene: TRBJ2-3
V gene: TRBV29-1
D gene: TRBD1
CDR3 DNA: TGCAGCGCCCAACAGGGGGCGAACACAGATACGCAGTATTTT
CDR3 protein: CSAQQGANTDTQYF

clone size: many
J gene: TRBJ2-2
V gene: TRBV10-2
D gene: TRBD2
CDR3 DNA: TGCGCCAGCAGACTAGCGGGTGGCACCGGGGAGCTGTTTTTT
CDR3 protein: CASRLAGGTGELFF

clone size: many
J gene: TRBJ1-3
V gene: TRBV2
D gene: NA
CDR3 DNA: TGTGCCAGCAGTGAAACTCAGTACTCTGGAAACACCATATATTTT
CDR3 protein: CASSETQYSGNTIYF

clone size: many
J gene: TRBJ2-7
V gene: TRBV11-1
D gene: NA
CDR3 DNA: TGTGCCAGCAGCTTAGTAGGCTCTGCCTACGAGCAGTACTTC
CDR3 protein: CASSLVGSAYEQYF

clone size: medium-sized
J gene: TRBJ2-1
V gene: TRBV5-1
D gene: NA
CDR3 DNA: TGCGCCAGCAGCTTACTAGACAATGAGCAGTTCTTC
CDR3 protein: CASSLLDNEQFF

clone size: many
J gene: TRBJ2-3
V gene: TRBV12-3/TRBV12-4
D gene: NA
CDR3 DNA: TGTGCCAGCAGTTTAAGGGGGGGAGACCCCACAGATACGCAGTATTTT
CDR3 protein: CASSLRGGDPTDTQYF

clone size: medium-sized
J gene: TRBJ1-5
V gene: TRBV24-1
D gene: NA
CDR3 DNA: TGTGCCACCAGTGATTGGGGACACAATCAGCCCCAGCATTTT
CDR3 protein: CATSDWGHNQPQHF

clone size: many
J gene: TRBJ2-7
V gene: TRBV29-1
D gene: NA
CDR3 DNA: TGCAGCGTTGTGGGCCCTAGGGGCGAGCAGTACTTC
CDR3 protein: CSVVGPRGEQYF

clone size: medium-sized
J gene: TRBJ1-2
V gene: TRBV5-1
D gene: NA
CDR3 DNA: TGCGCCAGCAGCTTCGGCACTACAGATGGCTACACCTTC
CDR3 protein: CASSFGTTDGYTF

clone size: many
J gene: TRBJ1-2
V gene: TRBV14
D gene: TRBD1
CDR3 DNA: TGTGCCAGCAGCCAAAGGGACAGTGCCTATGGCTACACCTTC
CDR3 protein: CASSQRDSAYGYTF

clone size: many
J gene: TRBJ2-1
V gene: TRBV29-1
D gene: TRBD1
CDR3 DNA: TGCAGCGTCCGTACAGACAGGGTAGATAGTGAGCAGTTCTTC
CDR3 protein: CSVRTDRVDSEQFF

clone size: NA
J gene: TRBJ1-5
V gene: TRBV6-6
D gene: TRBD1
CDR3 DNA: TGTGCCAGCAACGACTTAGACAGGGGTAGCAATCAGCCCCAGCATTTT
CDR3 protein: CASNDLDRGSNQPQHF

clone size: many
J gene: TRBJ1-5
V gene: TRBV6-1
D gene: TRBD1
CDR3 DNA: TGTGCCAGCAGACTCGCCGACTTCGGACAGGGCTGGTTCCGTTGGAGCAATCAGCCCCAGCATTTT
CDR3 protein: CASRLADFGQGWFRWSNQPQHF

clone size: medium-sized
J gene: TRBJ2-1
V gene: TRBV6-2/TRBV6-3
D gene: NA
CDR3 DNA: TGTGCCAGCAGTTATGGCCCACGGGACAATGAGCAGTTCTTC
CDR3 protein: CASSYGPRDNEQFF

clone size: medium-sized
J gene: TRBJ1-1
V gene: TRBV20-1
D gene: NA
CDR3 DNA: TGCAGTGCTAGAGGAGGGGGATGGAACACTGAAGCTTTCTTT
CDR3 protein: CSARGGGWNTEAFF

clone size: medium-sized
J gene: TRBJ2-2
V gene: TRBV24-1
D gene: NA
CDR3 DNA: TGTGCCACCAGTGATTTTAAGCCCGGTGATACGGTTCCCACCGGGGAGCTGTTTTTT
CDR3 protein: CATSDFKPGDTVPTGELFF

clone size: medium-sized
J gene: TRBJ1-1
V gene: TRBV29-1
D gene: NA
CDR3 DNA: TGCAGCGTTGAACTGATGCTGAACACTGAAGCTTTCTTT
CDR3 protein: CSVELMLNTEAFF

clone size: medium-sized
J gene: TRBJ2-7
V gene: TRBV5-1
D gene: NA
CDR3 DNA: TGCGCCAGCAGCCCCCGGGGGAGACAATACTCCTACGAGCAGTACTTC
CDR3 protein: CASSPRGRQYSYEQYF

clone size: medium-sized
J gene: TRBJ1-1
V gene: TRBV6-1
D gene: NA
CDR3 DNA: TGTGCCAGCAGGCCCCGACTTGACACTGAAGCTTTCTTT
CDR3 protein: CASRPRLDTEAFF

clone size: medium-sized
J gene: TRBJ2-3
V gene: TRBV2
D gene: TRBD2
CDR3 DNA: TGTGCCAGCAGTGCGGCGGGAGGACACACAGATACGCAGTATTTT
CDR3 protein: CASSAAGGHTDTQYF

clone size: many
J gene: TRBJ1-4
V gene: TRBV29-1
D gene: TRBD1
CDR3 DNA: TGCAGCGTTGAAGATCGGGGGACAGGGTCTGAAAAACTGTTTTTT
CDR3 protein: CSVEDRGTGSEKLFF

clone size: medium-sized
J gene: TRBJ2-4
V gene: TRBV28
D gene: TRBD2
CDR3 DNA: TGTGCCAGCAGTGATAGCGGGGTCAAAAACATTCAGTACTTC
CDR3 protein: CASSDSGVKNIQYF

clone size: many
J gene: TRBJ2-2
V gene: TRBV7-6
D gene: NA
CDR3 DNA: TGTGCCAGCAGCTTAGCTAGCGGCTCGAACACCGGGGAGCTGTTTTTT
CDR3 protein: CASSLASGSNTGELFF